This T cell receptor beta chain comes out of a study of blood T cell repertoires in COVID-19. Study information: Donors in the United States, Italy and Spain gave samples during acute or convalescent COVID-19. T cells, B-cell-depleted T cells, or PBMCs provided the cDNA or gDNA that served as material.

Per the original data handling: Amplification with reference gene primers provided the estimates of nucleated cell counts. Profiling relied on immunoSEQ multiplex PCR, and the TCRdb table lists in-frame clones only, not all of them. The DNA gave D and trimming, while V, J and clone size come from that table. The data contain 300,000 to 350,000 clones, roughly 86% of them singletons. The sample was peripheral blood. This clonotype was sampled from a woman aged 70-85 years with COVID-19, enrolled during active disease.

CDR3 DNA sequence: TGCGCCAGCAGTGACTGGGGGCAGGCAGCTAACTATGGCTACACCTTC. It codes for CASSDWGQAANYGYTF. This chain links TRBV10-2 with TRBJ1-2, with a possible D match to TRBD1 (6 bases). Per germline, CDR1 WSHSY and CDR2 SAAADI. Between the trimmed V and J ends, which lost 3 bases and 0 bases, there was a span of 14 bases. The CDR3 has 16 residues.